This TCR beta chain is drawn from a study of blood T cell repertoires in COVID-19. Study-level information: PBMCs, B-cell-depleted T cells, or T cells provided the cDNA or gDNA that made up the material.

This CDR3 spans 16 amino acids. Germline V gives CDR1 LNHDA, CDR2 SQIVND (reference sequence). J gave up 2 bases and V 4 bases, and 8 bases lay outside the gene matches. Participants were aged roughly 18 to 89 years from around 25 US areas. Assay: immunoSEQ multiplex PCR; the TCRdb copy retains only in-frame clones and omits some. The sample contains about 260,000 clones, around 90% of which appear only once. Sample: PBMCs or T cells enriched from blood (not recorded which). This sequence was found in a man aged 35 to 55 who had been exposed to COVID-19. The chain joins TRBV19 to TRBJ1-5; 7 nucleotides agree with TRBD1. In nucleotides, the CDR3 is TGTGCCAGTAGTAGGCTGGACAGGTATGGCAATCAGCCCCAGCATTTT. This encodes CASSRLDRYGNQPQHF.